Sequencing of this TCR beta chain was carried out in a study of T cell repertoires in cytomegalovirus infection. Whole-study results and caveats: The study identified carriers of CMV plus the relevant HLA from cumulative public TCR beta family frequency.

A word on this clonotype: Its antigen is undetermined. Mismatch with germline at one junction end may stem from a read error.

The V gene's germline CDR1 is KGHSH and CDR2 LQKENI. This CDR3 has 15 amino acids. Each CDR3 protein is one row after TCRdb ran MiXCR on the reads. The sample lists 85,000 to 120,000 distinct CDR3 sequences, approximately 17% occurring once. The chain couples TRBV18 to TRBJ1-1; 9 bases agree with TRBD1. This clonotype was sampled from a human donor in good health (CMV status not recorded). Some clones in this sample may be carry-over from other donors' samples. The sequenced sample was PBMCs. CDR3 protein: CDSSPPGQGGTEAFF. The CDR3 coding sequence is TGTGACAGCTCACCACCGGGACAGGGCGGTACTGAAGCTTTCTTT.